Presented here are 15 T cell receptor beta chains from one specimen sequenced in a study of Graves' ophthalmopathy and Graves' hyperthyroidism. Beta-chain TCR CDR3 regions were amplified from RNA transcripts. HTBI primers served in a first-round RT-PCR, which a second-round multiplex PCR followed. TCRdb analysed the multiplex PCR reads with MiXCR anew, one entry per CDR3 protein. This table holds around 400,000 distinct CDR3 sequences, around 17% found once. The source material was peripheral blood. These receptors were collected from a woman younger than 30 with Graves' ophthalmopathy.

This clonotype was picked up many times. The CDR3, as DNA: TGTGCCAGCAGTAACGACAGGGGGGCCGGGGAGCTGTTTTTT. It codes for CASSNDRGAGELFF. The chain joins TRBV2 to TRBJ2-2; 9 nucleotides align to TRBD1. The germline V gene has CDR1 SNHLY and CDR2 FYNNEI. V was pared by 5 bases and J by 6 bases, with 4 bases of the junction left unmatched. The length of the CDR3 is 14 residues. Drawing the rest from reference TRBV2 and TRBJ2-2, the complete variable domain is EPEVTQTPSHQVTQMGQEVILRCVPISNHLYFYWYRQILGQKVEFLVSFYNNEISEKSEIFDDQFSVERPDGSNFTLKIRSTKLEDSAMYFCASSNDRGAGELFFGEGSRLTVL.

This clonotype was seen repeatedly, ten times or more. This sequence joins TRBV6-2 or TRBV6-3 and TRBJ2-7; 12 nucleotides align to TRBD2. CDR1 and CDR2 from the germline V gene are MNHEY and SVGEGT. Losses at the gene ends were 6 bases for V and 2 bases for J; bases not matched to a gene: 5. This CDR3 comprises 15 residues. In nucleotides, the CDR3 is TGTGCCAGCAGACCGCTAGCGGGGGGGACCTACGAGCAGTACTTC. The encoded protein is CASRPLAGGTYEQYF.

Many counts were recorded for this clonotype. J is TRBJ1-1 and V is TRBV30, with D unclear. Germline V gives CDR1 GTSNPN, CDR2 SVGIG (reference sequence). This CDR3 contains 14 residues. Trimming cost V 2 bases and J 0 bases, with 10 bases left between them. DNA of the CDR3: TGTGCCTGGAGTCCTTTATACCTGAACACTGAAGCTTTCTTT. Translation: CAWSPLYLNTEAFF.

In this sample, this clonotype turned up many times. The chain has TRBV7-2 and TRBJ2-5; tentatively, D is TRBD1 (5 bases). This CDR3 is 13 amino acids long. V lost 6 bases and J lost 5, with 13 bases in between. Per the germline V gene, CDR1 is SGHTA and CDR2 is FQGNSA. Here the CDR3 DNA reads TGTGCCAGCAGTTCCCCAGGGTCGGAGACCCAGTACTTC. This sequence encodes CASSSPGSETQYF.

This clonotype occurred many times. The CDR3 here is CASSYSVGRLFDFGGYTF. DNA of the CDR3: TGTGCCAGCAGTTACTCAGTCGGCAGGCTTTTCGATTTCGGTGGCTACACCTTC. The chain links TRBV6-2 or TRBV6-3 to TRBJ1-2, with no clear D. CDR1 and CDR2 (germline): MNHEY, SVGEGT. The CDR3 has 18 amino acids. V was pared by 0 bases and J by 7 bases, with 24 bases between.

This clonotype was seen at least ten times. The chain joins TRBV29-1 to TRBJ1-2; D unresolved. The V gene lost 0 bases and the J gene lost 2 bases, with 7 bases spanning the gap. CDR1 is SQVTM, CDR2 ANQGSEA, per germline. The CDR3 totals 13 residues. The DNA for the CDR3 is TGCAGCGTTGAAGACCGGGAGAACTATGGCTACACCTTC. Translation gives CSVEDRENYGYTF.

The CDR3 DNA reads TGTGCCAGCAGCTACCCCGCGGGGGAGCAGTACTTC. It specifies CASSYPAGEQYF. The gene calls are TRBV7-2 and TRBJ2-7, with TRBD2 as a possible D gene (6 bases). The CDR3 runs to 12 residues. The V gene's germline CDR1 is SGHTA and CDR2 FQGNSA. V dropped 4 bases and J dropped 7 bases, with 11 bases sitting between them.

The J gene is TRBJ2-3, the V gene TRBV11-1, with 10 nucleotides matching TRBD2. CDR1 SGHAT and CDR2 FQDESV come from the germline V gene (reference sequence). The CDR3 runs to 16 residues. Trimming at V came to 4 bases and at J to 2 bases, leaving 6 bases not matched to a gene. The CDR3 sequence: CASSSIAGGPTDTQYF. The CDR3 nucleotides read TGTGCCAGCAGCTCTATAGCGGGAGGCCCCACAGATACGCAGTATTTT.

This clonotype was picked up a small number of times. V and J are TRBV29-1 and TRBJ2-7, with D perhaps matching TRBD2 (5 bases). Germline CDR1 SQVTM, CDR2 ANQGSEA. The CDR3 consists of 12 residues. The V and J ends lost 0 bases and 10 bases respectively, with 13 bases between them. CDR3: CSVEEMARTQYF. The CDR3 bases are TGCAGCGTTGAAGAAATGGCCAGGACTCAGTACTTC.

This clonotype was detected only a few times. The chain combines TRBV30 with TRBJ1-4, with a weak D call TRBD1 (6 bases). The CDR3 is 13 amino acids. Trimming removed 1 base from V and 8 bases from J, with 11 bases in between. The V gene's germline CDR1 is GTSNPN and CDR2 SVGIG (reference sequence). This chain's CDR3 is CAWSAGEHEKLFF. The CDR3 coding sequence is TGTGCCTGGAGTGCAGGGGAGCACGAAAAACTGTTTTTT.

This clonotype showed up many times. The chain links TRBV10-3 to TRBJ1-5, with 7 bases identical to TRBD1. CDR3 size: 14 residues. After removal of 5 bases from V and 3 bases from J, the junction contained 4 bases not matched to a gene. In germline, CDR1 is ENHRY, CDR2 SYGVKD. The CDR3 region is CAISPGQFNQPQHF. CDR3 sequence (DNA): TGTGCCATCAGTCCGGGACAGTTCAATCAGCCCCAGCATTTT.

In its sample, this clonotype was seen many times. The genes are TRBV12-3 or TRBV12-4 and TRBJ1-5, with D unclear. V was cut by 5 bases and J by 4 bases, with 9 bases left in between. There are 13 residues in the CDR3. DNA for the CDR3: TGTGCCAGCAGTGCCCGCAGGAATCAGCCCCAGCATTTT. Translated, it gives CASSARRNQPQHF.

CDR3 sequence (DNA): TGTGCCAGCAGTTTCGAGCGGGGCCTCGGGGAGCAGTACTTC. It encodes CASSFERGLGEQYF. The V and J genes are TRBV12-3 or TRBV12-4 and TRBJ2-7, with 7 bases aligning to TRBD2. Trimming cost V 3 bases and J 7 bases; bases outside gene matches: 9. The CDR3 covers 14 residues.

The genes are TRBV6-1 and TRBJ1-1; tentatively, D is TRBD1 (5 bases). The CDR3 length is 16 residues. CDR1 is MNHNS and CDR2 is SASEGT in the germline V gene. The V end lost 6 bases, the J end lost 4 bases, and 21 bases lay between the germline ends. CDR3 sequence reads: CASRHLTGSDVTEAFF. The CDR3 coding sequence is TGTGCCAGCAGACACCTCACAGGCAGCGACGTCACTGAAGCTTTCTTT.

This clonotype was picked up many times. The chain links TRBV7-2 to TRBJ2-5, with 13 bases identical to TRBD2. After removal of 4 bases from V and 3 bases from J, the junction contained 2 bases not matched to a gene. The CDR3 totals 15 residues. Germline V gives CDR1 SGHTA, CDR2 FQGNSA. CDR3 protein: CASSSGLAGEETQYF. The CDR3 bases are TGTGCCAGCAGCTCTGGACTAGCGGGAGAAGAGACCCAGTACTTC.